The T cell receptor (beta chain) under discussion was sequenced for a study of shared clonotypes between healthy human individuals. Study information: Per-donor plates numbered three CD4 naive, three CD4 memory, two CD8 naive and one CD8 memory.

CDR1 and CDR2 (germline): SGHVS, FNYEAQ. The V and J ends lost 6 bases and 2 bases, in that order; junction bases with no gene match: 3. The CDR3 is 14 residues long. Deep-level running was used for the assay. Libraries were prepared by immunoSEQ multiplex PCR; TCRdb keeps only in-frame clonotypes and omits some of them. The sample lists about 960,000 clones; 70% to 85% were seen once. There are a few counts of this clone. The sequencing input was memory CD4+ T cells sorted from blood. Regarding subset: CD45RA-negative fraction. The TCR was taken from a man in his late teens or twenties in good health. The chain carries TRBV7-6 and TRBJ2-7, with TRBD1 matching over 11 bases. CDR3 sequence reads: CASSVDRGPYEQYF. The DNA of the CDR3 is TGTGCCAGCAGTGTGGACAGGGGGCCCTACGAGCAGTACTTC.